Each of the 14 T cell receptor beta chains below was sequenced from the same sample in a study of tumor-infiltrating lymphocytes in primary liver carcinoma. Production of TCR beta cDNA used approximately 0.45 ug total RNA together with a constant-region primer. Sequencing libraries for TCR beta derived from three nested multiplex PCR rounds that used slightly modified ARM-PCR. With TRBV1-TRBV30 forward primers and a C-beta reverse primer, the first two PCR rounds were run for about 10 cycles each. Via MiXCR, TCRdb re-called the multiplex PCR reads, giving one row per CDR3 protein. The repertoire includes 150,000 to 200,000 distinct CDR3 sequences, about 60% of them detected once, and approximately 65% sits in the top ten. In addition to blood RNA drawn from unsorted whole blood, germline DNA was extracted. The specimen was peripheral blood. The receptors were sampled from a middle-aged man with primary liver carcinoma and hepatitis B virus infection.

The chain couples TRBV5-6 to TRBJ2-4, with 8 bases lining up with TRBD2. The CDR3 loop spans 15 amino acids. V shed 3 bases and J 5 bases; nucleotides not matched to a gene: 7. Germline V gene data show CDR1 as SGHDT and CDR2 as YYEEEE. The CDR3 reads CASSSLAGLENIQYF. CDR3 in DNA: TGTGCCAGCAGCTCGTTGGCGGGACTAGAAAACATTCAGTACTTC.

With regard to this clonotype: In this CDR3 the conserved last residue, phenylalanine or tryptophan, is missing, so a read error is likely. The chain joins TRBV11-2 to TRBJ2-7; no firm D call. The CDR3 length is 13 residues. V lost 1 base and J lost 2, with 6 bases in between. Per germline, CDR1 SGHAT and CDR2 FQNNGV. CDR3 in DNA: TGTGCCAGCAGCTTAGTGGTGCCCTACGAGCAGTACCTC. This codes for CASSLVVPYEQYL.

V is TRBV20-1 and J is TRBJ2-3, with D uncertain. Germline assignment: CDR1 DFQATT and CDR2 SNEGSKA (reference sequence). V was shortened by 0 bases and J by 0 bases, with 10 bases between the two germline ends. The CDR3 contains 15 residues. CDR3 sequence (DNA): TGCAGTGCTAGAGATGGGCAGGACAGCACAGATACGCAGTATTTT. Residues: CSARDGQDSTDTQYF.

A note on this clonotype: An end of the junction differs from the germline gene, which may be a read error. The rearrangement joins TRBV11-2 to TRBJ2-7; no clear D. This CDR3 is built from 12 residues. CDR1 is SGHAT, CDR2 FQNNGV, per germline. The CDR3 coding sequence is TGTGGCAGCAGCTTAGCATCACTCGGCGTGTACTTC. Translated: CGSSLASLGVYF.

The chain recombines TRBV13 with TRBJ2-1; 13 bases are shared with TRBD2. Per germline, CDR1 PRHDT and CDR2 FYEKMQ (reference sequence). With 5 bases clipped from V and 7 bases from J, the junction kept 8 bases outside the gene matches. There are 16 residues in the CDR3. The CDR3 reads CASSARTSGSANEQFF. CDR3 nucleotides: TGTGCCAGCAGCGCCCGGACTAGCGGGAGTGCTAATGAGCAGTTCTTC.

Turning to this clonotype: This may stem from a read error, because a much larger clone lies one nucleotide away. As DNA, the CDR3 is TGTGCCAGCAGCTTATTTAGTGATCAGCCCAAGCATTTT. Translated: CASSLFSDQPKHF. The chain links TRBV11-2 to TRBJ1-5, with D unresolved. This CDR3 is 13 amino acids long. The germline gives CDR1 SGHAT, CDR2 FQNNGV.

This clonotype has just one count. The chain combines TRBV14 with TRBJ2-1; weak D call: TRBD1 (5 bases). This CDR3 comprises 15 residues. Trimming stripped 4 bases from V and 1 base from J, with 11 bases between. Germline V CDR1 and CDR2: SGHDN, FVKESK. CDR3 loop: CASSPRTKSYNEQFF. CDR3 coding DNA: TGTGCCAGCAGCCCCCGGACAAAGTCCTACAATGAGCAGTTCTTC.

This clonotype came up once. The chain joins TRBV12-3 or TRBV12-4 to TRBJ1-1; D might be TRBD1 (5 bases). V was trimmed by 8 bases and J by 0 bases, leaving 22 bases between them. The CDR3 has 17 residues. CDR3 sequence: CASSWGSGSFMNTEAFF. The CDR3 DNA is TGTGCCAGCTCCTGGGGCTCCGGCAGCTTCATGAACACTGAAGCTTTCTTT.

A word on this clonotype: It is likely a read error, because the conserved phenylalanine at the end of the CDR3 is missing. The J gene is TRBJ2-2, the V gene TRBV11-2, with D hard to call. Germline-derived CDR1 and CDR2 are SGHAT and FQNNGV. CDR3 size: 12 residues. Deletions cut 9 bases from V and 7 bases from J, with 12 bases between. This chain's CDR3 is CASSIDRGELFL. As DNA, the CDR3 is TGTGCCAGTAGCATCGACCGCGGGGAGCTGTTTCTT.

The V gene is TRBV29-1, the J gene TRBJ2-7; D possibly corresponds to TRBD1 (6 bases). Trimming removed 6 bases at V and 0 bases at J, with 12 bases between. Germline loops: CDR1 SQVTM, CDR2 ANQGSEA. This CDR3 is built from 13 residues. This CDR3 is CSVRQDYSYEQYF. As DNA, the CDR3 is TGCAGCGTCCGACAGGATTACTCCTACGAGCAGTACTTC.

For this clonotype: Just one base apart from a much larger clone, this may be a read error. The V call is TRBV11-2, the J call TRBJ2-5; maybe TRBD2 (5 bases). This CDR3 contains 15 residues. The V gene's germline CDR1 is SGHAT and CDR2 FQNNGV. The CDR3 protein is CASSTPRGPQEAQYF. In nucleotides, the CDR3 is TGTGCCAGCAGCACCCCCCGCGGGCCCCAAGAGGCCCAGTACTTC.

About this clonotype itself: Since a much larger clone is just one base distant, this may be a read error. CDR3 protein: CASSPTGLSYEQNF. CDR3 in DNA: TGTGCCAGCAGCCCGACAGGTTTGTCCTACGAGCAGAACTTC. This sequence joins TRBV28 and TRBJ2-7, with a tentative D call TRBD1 (6 bases). In germline, CDR1 is MDHEN, CDR2 SYDVKM. This CDR3 spans 14 amino acids.

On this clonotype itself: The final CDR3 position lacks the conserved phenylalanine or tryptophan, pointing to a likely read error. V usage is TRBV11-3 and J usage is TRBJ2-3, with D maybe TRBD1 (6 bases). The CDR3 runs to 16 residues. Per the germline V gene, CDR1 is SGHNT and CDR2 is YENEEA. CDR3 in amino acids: CVNSSGAAGPTDTQYL. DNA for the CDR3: TGTGTCAACAGCTCAGGGGCGGCGGGCCCCACAGATACGCAGTATCTT.

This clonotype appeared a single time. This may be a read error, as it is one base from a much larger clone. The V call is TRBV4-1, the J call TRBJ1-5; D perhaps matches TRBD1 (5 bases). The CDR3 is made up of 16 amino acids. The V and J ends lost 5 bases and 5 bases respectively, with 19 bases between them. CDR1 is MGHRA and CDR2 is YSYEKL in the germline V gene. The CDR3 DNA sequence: TGCGCCAGCAGCTTATGCCAGGGTATAGGGCATCAGCCCCAGCATTTT. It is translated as CASSLCQGIGHQPQHF.